This is a list of T cell receptor beta chains from one sample in a study of patients and donors after allogeneic stem cell transplantation. TCRdb reanalysed the RT-PCR reads using MiXCR and keeps one entry per CDR3 protein. The table has about a million distinct CDR3 sequences, roughly 18% seen once; the top ten hold around 5.5%. The sample comprised blood, either unsorted or a sorted T cell fraction (not recorded which). The source is a human donor who was either an allogeneic HSCT recipient or a stem cell or donor lymphocyte infusion donor (not recorded which). It is not recorded whose cells these are; they may come from a transplant donor. Each CDR3 is given with its conserved first and last residue. The D gene is left open where the match is weak. Only some rows state a clone size, as once, few, many or a class for expanded clones.

few TRBD1 TRBJ2-7 TRBV10-3 CAISPRGTGYEQYF TGTGCCATCAGTCCCAGGGGGACAGGCTACGAGCAGTACTTC
- TRBD2 TRBJ2-1 TRBV20-1 CSARRSSGTNEQFF TGCAGTGCTAGGAGGTCTAGCGGGACCAATGAGCAGTTCTTC
- - TRBJ1-2 TRBV24-1 CATSDWTSGYGYTF TGTGCCACCAGTGATTGGACATCCGGCTATGGCTACACCTTC
- TRBD2 TRBJ2-1 TRBV20-1 CSASGTSGGSSYNQQFF TGCAGTGCTTCGGGGACTAGCGGGGGGAGCTCCTACAATCAGCAGTTCTTC
few TRBD2 TRBJ2-3 TRBV4-3 CASSQEGLAGSGDTQYF TGCGCCAGCAGCCAAGAGGGGCTAGCGGGGTCAGGAGATACGCAGTATTTT
few - TRBJ2-1 TRBV15 CATSSGIPGDEQFF TGTGCCACCAGCAGTGGGATTCCGGGGGATGAGCAGTTCTTC
- TRBD1 TRBJ1-3 TRBV6-1 CASSRGQGGNTIYF TGTGCCAGCAGCCGCGGACAGGGAGGAAACACCATATATTTT
- - TRBJ2-7 TRBV20-1 CSARSGLAYEQYF TGCAGTGCTAGAAGCGGGCTGGCCTACGAGCAGTACTTC
- TRBD1 TRBJ2-7 TRBV4-3 CASSQTTGGFYEQYF TGCGCCAGCAGCCAAACGACAGGGGGATTCTACGAGCAGTACTTC
few - TRBJ1-4 TRBV7-6 CASSSHKQLLDATNEKLFF TGTGCCAGCAGCTCACACAAACAGCTATTAGATGCAACTAATGAAAAACTGTTTTTT
many - TRBJ1-2 TRBV20-1 CSARDPSYGYTF TGCAGTGCTAGAGATCCCTCTTATGGCTACACCTTC
- TRBD1 TRBJ1-3 TRBV20-1 CSARLPGGAGLNTIYF TGCAGTGCTAGGCTCCCAGGGGGCGCCGGGCTCAACACCATATATTTT
once TRBD1 TRBJ1-6 TRBV20-1 CSARVKQGPGGSPLHF TGCAGTGCTAGAGTAAAACAGGGGCCTGGGGGTTCACCCCTCCACTTT
few - TRBJ2-7 TRBV5-6 CASSFYSRGRYEQYF TGTGCCAGCAGCTTTTATAGCAGGGGTCGATACGAGCAGTACTTC
- TRBD1 TRBJ1-1 TRBV4-1 CASSQEGQDEAFF TGCGCCAGCAGCCAAGAGGGACAGGATGAAGCTTTCTTT
few - TRBJ2-5 TRBV15 CATTDRGYQETQYF TGTGCCACCACCGACCGGGGGTACCAAGAGACCCAGTACTTC
many - TRBJ2-7 TRBV20-1 CSARDQGYEQYF TGCAGTGCTAGAGATCAGGGCTACGAGCAGTACTTC
many - TRBJ1-2 TRBV12-3/TRBV12-4 CASSFEAYGYTF TGTGCCAGCAGTTTTGAGGCCTATGGCTACACCTTC
- - TRBJ2-7 TRBV11-2 CASSQQGTESGYF TGTGCCAGCAGCCAGCAGGGAACGGAATCCGGGTACTTC
many TRBD1 TRBJ1-1 TRBV20-1 CSARAGQVNTEAFF TGCAGTGCTAGAGCTGGACAGGTGAACACTGAAGCTTTCTTT
- TRBD2 TRBJ2-1 TRBV3-1 CASSRRLAGDRNEQFF TGTGCCAGCAGCAGGCGACTAGCGGGAGATAGAAATGAGCAGTTCTTC
- - TRBJ2-2 TRBV5-1 CASATPQGNTGELFF TGCGCCAGCGCTACCCCCCAGGGAAACACCGGGGAGCTGTTTTTT
- - TRBJ2-7 TRBV27 CASSATLGSYEQYF TGTGCCAGCAGCGCCACCCTCGGGAGTTACGAGCAGTACTTC
few TRBD2 TRBJ2-6 TRBV6-1 CASSTRLAGLSGANVLTF TGTGCCAGCAGTACCCGGCTAGCGGGGCTCTCTGGGGCCAACGTCCTGACTTTC
many - TRBJ2-1 TRBV5-1 CASSPPTGPSSYNEQFF TGCGCCAGCAGCCCCCCCACAGGGCCCAGCTCCTACAATGAGCAGTTCTTC
- - TRBJ2-3 TRBV12-3/TRBV12-4 CASSVRGLGSTDTQYF TGTGCCAGCAGTGTGAGGGGGTTGGGGAGCACAGATACGCAGTATTTT
few - TRBJ2-7 TRBV7-3 CASSLRRGSEQYF TGTGCCAGCAGCTTAAGGCGCGGGTCCGAGCAGTACTTC
few - TRBJ1-5 TRBV6-1 CASRLDGWVNQPQHF TGTGCCAGCAGGTTGGACGGGTGGGTCAATCAGCCCCAGCATTTT
- TRBD2 TRBJ2-7 TRBV20-1 CSALSGGQYF TGCAGTGCCCTTAGCGGGGGGCAGTACTTC
few TRBD2 TRBJ2-7 TRBV6-5 CASSYSPSGITYEQYF TGTGCCAGCAGTTACTCCCCTAGCGGGATAACCTACGAGCAGTACTTC
- - TRBJ2-1 TRBV3-1 CASSPVAEGGDEQFF TGTGCCAGCAGCCCCGTCGCGGAGGGGGGCGATGAGCAGTTCTTC
few TRBD2 TRBJ2-1 TRBV14 CASSQDSGDEQFF TGTGCCAGCAGCCAAGATAGCGGGGATGAGCAGTTCTTC
- - TRBJ1-2 TRBV14 CASSQDPGGRDGGYTF TGTGCCAGCAGCCAAGATCCGGGAGGCAGGGACGGTGGCTACACCTTC
few - TRBJ2-7 TRBV7-6 CASSPLATGAYEQYF TGTGCCAGCAGCCCCCTCGCCACTGGCGCCTACGAGCAGTACTTC
- - TRBJ1-5 TRBV12-3/TRBV12-4 CASSFMGAAQPQHF TGTGCCAGCAGTTTCATGGGGGCCGCTCAGCCCCAGCATTTT
- - TRBJ2-7 TRBV20-1 CSAKIQGRGDEQYF TGCAGTGCCAAAATACAGGGTAGAGGGGACGAGCAGTACTTC
- TRBD2 TRBJ2-3 TRBV10-3 CAIRAGGHTITDTQYF TGTGCCATCAGAGCGGGGGGACATACAATCACAGATACGCAGTATTTT
many TRBD2 TRBJ2-3 TRBV12-3/TRBV12-4 CASTPLAGGTDTQYF TGTGCCAGCACCCCACTAGCGGGTGGCACAGATACGCAGTATTTT
- - TRBJ2-7 TRBV20-1 CSASSIGPTLDYEQYF TGCAGTGCTAGTTCTATAGGACCGACGCTGGACTACGAGCAGTACTTC
- TRBD1 TRBJ1-2 TRBV20-1 CSARRTGGSEGYTF TGCAGTGCTAGACGCACAGGGGGCTCGGAAGGCTACACCTTC
- TRBD2 TRBJ2-7 TRBV12-3/TRBV12-4 CASSSSGPHEQYF TGTGCCAGCAGTTCTAGCGGTCCCCACGAGCAGTACTTC
- TRBD1 TRBJ1-2 TRBV2 CASIRDRGLSGYTF TGTGCCAGCATTAGGGACAGGGGGCTTTCAGGCTACACCTTC
many TRBD1 TRBJ2-7 TRBV10-3 CAIGWGQASYEQYF TGTGCCATCGGCTGGGGACAGGCCTCCTACGAGCAGTACTTC
- - TRBJ1-2 TRBV7-2 CASSLLTDYPNYGYTF TGTGCCAGCAGCTTATTGACAGACTATCCTAACTATGGCTACACCTTC
few TRBD1 TRBJ2-2 TRBV7-3 CASSLSPGQGAGELFF TGTGCCAGCAGCTTAAGTCCGGGACAGGGGGCCGGGGAGCTGTTTTTT
- - TRBJ1-1 TRBV3-1 CASSQRGRNTEAFF TGTGCCAGCAGCCAACGGGGTCGGAACACTGAAGCTTTCTTT